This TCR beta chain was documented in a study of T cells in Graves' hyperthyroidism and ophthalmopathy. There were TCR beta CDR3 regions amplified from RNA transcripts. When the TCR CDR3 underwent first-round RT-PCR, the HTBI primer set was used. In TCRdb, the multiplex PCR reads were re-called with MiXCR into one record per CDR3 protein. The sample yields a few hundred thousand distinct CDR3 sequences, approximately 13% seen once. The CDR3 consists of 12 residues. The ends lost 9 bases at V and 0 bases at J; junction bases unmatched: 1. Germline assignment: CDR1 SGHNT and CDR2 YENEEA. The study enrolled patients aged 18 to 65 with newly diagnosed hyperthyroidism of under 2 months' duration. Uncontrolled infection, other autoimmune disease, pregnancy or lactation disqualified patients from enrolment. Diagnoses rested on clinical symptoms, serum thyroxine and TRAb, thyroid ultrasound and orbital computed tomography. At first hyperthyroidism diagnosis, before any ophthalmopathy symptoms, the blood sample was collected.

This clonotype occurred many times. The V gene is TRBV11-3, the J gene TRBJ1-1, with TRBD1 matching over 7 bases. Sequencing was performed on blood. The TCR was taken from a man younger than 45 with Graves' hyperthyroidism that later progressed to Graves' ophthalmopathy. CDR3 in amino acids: CASGTVNTEAFF. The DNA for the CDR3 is TGTGCCAGTGGGACAGTGAACACTGAAGCTTTCTTT.